A single sample gave rise to the 21 T cell receptor beta chains below, sequenced in a study of T cell responses to AZD1222 COVID-19 vaccine. Clones were read by immunoSEQ multiplex PCR, and TCRdb kept only the in-frame ones, dropping some. The sample lists 98,000 or so clones, less than 85% occurring once. This material consisted of peripheral blood, taken 28 days after the second AZD1222 dose. The receptors derive from an adult who received the AZD1222 COVID-19 vaccine.

V is TRBV20-1 and J is TRBJ1-1, with D hard to call. CDR1 and CDR2 from the germline V gene are DFQATT and SNEGSKA (reference sequence). Trimming pared 5 bases from V and 0 bases from J, leaving 4 bases between. CDR3 size: 11 residues. The chain's CDR3 is CSAGMNTEAFF. For the CDR3, the DNA is TGCAGTGCTGGAATGAACACTGAAGCTTTCTTT.

J is TRBJ2-3 and V is TRBV11-2; D gene unclear. Germline CDR1 reads SGHAT; CDR2 reads FQNNGV. Trimming took off 5 bases at V and 2 bases at J, with 14 bases between the two ends. The CDR3 consists of 15 residues. CDR3 DNA sequence: TGTGCCAGCAGCACCGGAGCCGAGGACACAGATACGCAGTATTTT. Its translation is CASSTGAEDTDTQYF.

V is TRBV11-1 and J is TRBJ2-1, with 9 positions matching TRBD1. Unmatched junction bases numbered 5, after V lost 2 bases and J lost 6 bases. CDR3 length equals 15 residues. CDR1 is SGHAT, CDR2 FQDESV, per germline (reference sequence). The CDR3 here is CASSLFTGGVNEQFF. The DNA for the CDR3 is TGTGCCAGCAGCTTATTTACAGGGGGCGTCAATGAGCAGTTCTTC.

V is TRBV11-3 and J is TRBJ2-7; D tentatively fits TRBD1 or TRBD2 (5 bases each). The germline V gene encodes CDR1 SGHNT and CDR2 YENEEA. The CDR3 consists of 13 residues. Trimming left V 8 bases short and J 5 bases short, with 16 bases between. The CDR3 coding sequence is TGTGCCAGCTCGAGGGGCGGATTGAACGAGCAGTACTTC. Translated: CASSRGGLNEQYF.

The chain uses TRBV7-2 and TRBJ2-1; D not certain. Germline CDR1 and CDR2: SGHTA and FQGNSA. The CDR3 contains 14 residues. V lost 5 bases and J lost 8, with 16 bases in between. In DNA, the CDR3 is TGTGCCAGCAGCCTTTCCCACTCCACCTATGAGCAGTTCTTC. Translating it yields CASSLSHSTYEQFF.

The rearrangement uses TRBV12-3 or TRBV12-4 and TRBJ2-3; D is unclear. The CDR3 length is 13 residues. The V end lost 2 bases, the J end lost 2 bases, and 5 bases lay between the germline ends. CDR3 in DNA: TGTGCCAGCAGTTTAAGGGACACAGATACGCAGTATTTT. Translation: CASSLRDTDTQYF.

This sequence joins TRBV7-2 and TRBJ2-1; 7 bases match TRBD2. V was clipped by 5 bases and J by 12 bases; unmatched bases: 13. Germline assignment: CDR1 SGHTA and CDR2 FQGNSA. The CDR3 extends over 14 amino acids. Written as DNA, the CDR3 is TGTGCCAGCAGCCCCCCCCCGGGACTACTAATGCAGTTCTTC. It is translated as CASSPPPGLLMQFF.

This chain links TRBV4-3 with TRBJ2-5; D is perhaps TRBD2 (6 bases). The CDR3 loop spans 16 amino acids. Germline CDR1 reads LGHNA; CDR2 reads YSLEER. The V and J ends lost 0 bases and 5 bases respectively, with 16 bases between them. CDR3 loop: CASSQEWRDRGETQYF. CDR3 bases: TGCGCCAGCAGCCAAGAATGGCGGGATCGAGGCGAGACCCAGTACTTC.

The chain combines TRBV6-5 with TRBJ1-1; 7 nucleotides match TRBD1. Germline-derived CDR1 and CDR2 are MNHEY and SVGAGI. J gave up 2 bases and V 6 bases, and 9 bases lay outside the gene matches. CDR3 length equals 15 residues. In nucleotides, the CDR3 is TGTGCCAGCAGGAGGGGGCAGGGGAGTAACACTGAAGCTTTCTTT. The encoded protein is CASRRGQGSNTEAFF.

The V call is TRBV7-9, the J call TRBJ2-3, with TRBD2 identical over 7 bases. In germline, CDR1 is SEHNR, CDR2 FQNEAQ (reference sequence). The V gene end was trimmed by 2 bases and the J gene end by 5 bases; junction bases not matched to a gene: 10. This CDR3 region has 16 residues. The CDR3 here is CASSLSGGELRDTQYF. Here the CDR3 DNA reads TGTGCCAGCAGCTTAAGTGGGGGGGAATTGAGAGATACGCAGTATTTT.

The gene calls are TRBV7-9 and TRBJ1-3, with D unclear. Germline V gives CDR1 SEHNR, CDR2 FQNEAQ (reference sequence). The V end was cut by 5 bases, the J end by 0 bases, with 8 bases between. The CDR3 spans 14 residues. The CDR3 loop is CASSDGRSGNTIYF. CDR3 nucleotide sequence: TGTGCCAGCAGCGACGGACGCTCTGGAAACACCATATATTTT.

The chain uses TRBV5-1 and TRBJ2-3, with D perhaps matching TRBD2 (6 bases). CDR1 is SGHRS and CDR2 is YFSETQ in the germline V gene. This CDR3 comprises 15 residues. The V end was cut by 5 bases, the J end by 0 bases, with 13 bases between. The CDR3 here is CASSSGDSSTDTQYF. The CDR3 DNA is TGCGCCAGCAGTTCGGGGGATTCTAGCACAGATACGCAGTATTTT.

The chain's CDR3 is CASKVGRSSNQPQHF. In nucleotides, the CDR3 is TGCGCCAGCAAGGTCGGACGGTCGAGCAATCAGCCCCAGCATTTT. This rearrangement joins TRBV4-1 to TRBJ1-5; no firm D call. Per the germline V gene, CDR1 is MGHRA and CDR2 is YSYEKL. The length of the CDR3 is 15 residues. Deletions cut 7 bases from V and 1 base from J, with 14 bases between.

The CDR3 loop reads CASSLRGATGTEAFF. CDR3 nucleotides: TGTGCCAGCAGTTTGAGAGGTGCTACGGGCACTGAAGCTTTCTTT. The chain couples TRBV27 to TRBJ1-1; D not resolved. CDR3 length: 15 residues. CDR1 is MNHEY, CDR2 SMNVEV, per germline (reference sequence). V was shortened by 3 bases and J by 4 bases, with 15 bases between the two germline ends.

CDR3 in amino acids: CASSLEGLRGKLFF. The CDR3 DNA reads as TGTGCCAGCAGCTTAGAGGGGCTTAGGGGAAAACTGTTTTTT. The chain couples TRBV7-2 to TRBJ1-4, with D maybe TRBD1 (5 bases). The germline V gene encodes CDR1 SGHTA and CDR2 FQGNSA. This CDR3 is built from 14 residues. Trimming took off 1 base at V and 10 bases at J, with 13 bases between the two ends.

This chain uses TRBV4-3 with TRBJ2-7, with 7 positions matching TRBD2. V shed 0 bases, J shed 3 bases, and the junction held 17 bases outside the gene matches. The germline CDR1 and CDR2 sequences are LGHNA and YSLEER. There are 19 residues in the CDR3. The CDR3 region has the DNA TGCGCCAGCAGCCAAGATAGGTGGGAGGGGAACCCTTTCTACTACGAGCAGTACTTC. Translation gives CASSQDRWEGNPFYYEQYF.

In its sample, this clone was seen once. In DNA form, the CDR3 reads TGCGCCAGCAGCCAAGACCCCAGCGGGAGGGGTAATGAGCAGTTCTTC. Translating gives CASSQDPSGRGNEQFF. The gene calls are TRBV4-3 and TRBJ2-1; 10 nucleotides align to TRBD2. Trimming cost V 0 bases and J 7 bases; bases outside gene matches: 6. The CDR3 consists of 16 residues. Germline lookup yields CDR1 LGHNA and CDR2 YSLEER.

This rearrangement joins TRBV10-3 to TRBJ2-7; 10 nucleotides match TRBD1. This CDR3 spans 14 amino acids. Per the germline V gene, CDR1 is ENHRY and CDR2 is SYGVKD. V lost 6 bases to trimming and J lost 5 bases; unmatched junction nucleotides: 7. CDR3 loop: CAIRRDRGPDEQYF. CDR3 bases: TGTGCCATCAGGAGGGACAGGGGCCCGGACGAGCAGTACTTC.

The J gene is TRBJ2-3, the V gene TRBV5-4; 11 bases align to TRBD2. Germline trimming cut 7 bases from V and 4 bases from J; bases unmatched to any gene: 5. This CDR3 region has 14 residues. Germline V CDR1 and CDR2: SGHNT, YYREEE (reference sequence). DNA of the CDR3: TGTGCCAGCTATAGCGGGGGGGCCGCAGATACGCAGTATTTT. The encoded protein is CASYSGGAADTQYF.

This rearrangement joins TRBV4-3 to TRBJ1-2; D is ambiguous. The V gene's germline CDR1 is LGHNA and CDR2 YSLEER. There are 15 residues in the CDR3. With 0 bases removed from V and 4 bases from J, the gap between germline ends came to 12 bases. The CDR3 loop is CASSQDVGNPYGYTF. The CDR3 region has the DNA TGCGCCAGCAGCCAAGACGTAGGGAACCCCTATGGCTACACCTTC.

This chain links TRBV6-5 with TRBJ2-2; tentatively, D is TRBD2 (6 bases). Germline loops: CDR1 MNHEY, CDR2 SVGAGI. This CDR3 contains 16 residues. The V end lost 3 bases, the J end lost 5 bases, and 16 bases lay between the germline ends. The CDR3 DNA reads as TGTGCCAGCAGTTATCCCGGGGGAAGCGGGACCGGGGAGCTGTTTTTT. This translates into CASSYPGGSGTGELFF.